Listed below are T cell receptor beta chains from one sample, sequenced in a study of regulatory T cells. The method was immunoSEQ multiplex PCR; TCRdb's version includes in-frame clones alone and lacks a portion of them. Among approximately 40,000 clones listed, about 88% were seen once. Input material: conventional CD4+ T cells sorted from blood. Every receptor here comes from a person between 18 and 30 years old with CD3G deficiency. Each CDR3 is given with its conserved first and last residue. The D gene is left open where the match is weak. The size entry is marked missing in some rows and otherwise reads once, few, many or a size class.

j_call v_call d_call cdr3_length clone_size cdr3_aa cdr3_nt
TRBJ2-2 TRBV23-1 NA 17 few CASRGHRLPLDTGELFF TGCGCCAGCAGAGGACACCGGCTGCCTTTAGACACCGGGGAGCTGTTTTTT
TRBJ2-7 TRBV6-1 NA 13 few CASSEAGQGRQYF TGTGCCAGCAGTGAAGCAGGGCAGGGTAGGCAGTACTTC
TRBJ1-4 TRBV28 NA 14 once CASSNSGGSGKLFF TGTGCCAGCAGTAACAGTGGTGGTTCTGGAAAACTGTTTTTT
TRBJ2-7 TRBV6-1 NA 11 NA CASSDLNEQYF TGTGCCAGCAGTGATTTGAACGAGCAGTACTTC
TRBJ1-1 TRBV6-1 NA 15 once CASRRPRSLRTEAFF TGTGCCAGCAGGCGCCCCCGAAGCTTGAGAACTGAAGCTTTCTTT
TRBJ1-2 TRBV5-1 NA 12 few CASSLDRDGYTF TGCGCCAGCAGCTTGGACAGGGATGGCTACACCTTC
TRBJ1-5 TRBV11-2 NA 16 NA CASSSREKKQAQPQHF TGTGCCAGCAGCTCAAGAGAGAAAAAACAGGCTCAGCCCCAGCATTTT
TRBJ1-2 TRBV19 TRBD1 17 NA CASSPPLRQGKVYGYTF TGTGCCAGTAGTCCCCCTTTGAGACAGGGGAAGGTCTATGGCTACACCTTC
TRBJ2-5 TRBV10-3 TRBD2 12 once CASKGLGETQYF TGTGCCTCCAAGGGACTAGGGGAGACCCAGTACTTC
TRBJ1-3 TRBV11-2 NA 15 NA CASSSGQNSGNTIYF TGTGCCAGCAGCTCTGGACAGAACTCTGGAAACACCATATATTTT
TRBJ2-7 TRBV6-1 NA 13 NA CATESLGSYEQYF TGTGCCACCGAATCATTGGGTTCCTACGAGCAGTACTTC
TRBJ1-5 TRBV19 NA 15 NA CASSPRTEPNQPQHF TGTGCCAGTAGTCCCCGGACGGAACCGAATCAGCCCCAGCATTTT
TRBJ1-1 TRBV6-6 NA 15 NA CASRALQGGFTEAFF TGTGCCAGCAGGGCCCTTCAGGGAGGATTCACTGAAGCTTTCTTT
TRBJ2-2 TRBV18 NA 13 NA CASSPEEESRLFF TGTGCCAGCTCACCGGAGGAGGAAAGTAGGCTGTTTTTT
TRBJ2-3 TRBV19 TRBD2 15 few CASSDSGMSTDTQYF TGTGCCAGTAGTGATAGCGGGATGAGCACAGATACGCAGTATTTT
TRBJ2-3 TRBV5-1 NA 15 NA CASSRWGAPADTQYF TGCGCCAGCAGCCGATGGGGGGCTCCGGCAGATACGCAGTATTTT
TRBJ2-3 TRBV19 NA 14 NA CASSTRQGTDTQYF TGTGCCAGTAGTACCCGTCAGGGCACAGATACGCAGTATTTT
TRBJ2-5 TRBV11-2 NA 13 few CASSFSTQETQYF TGTGCCAGCAGCTTTTCCACGCAAGAGACCCAGTACTTC
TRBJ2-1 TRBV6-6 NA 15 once CASSPPGTRDNEQFF TGTGCCAGCAGCCCTCCCGGGACGAGAGACAATGAGCAGTTCTTC
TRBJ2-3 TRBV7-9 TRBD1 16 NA CASSLRGQGNLDTQYF TGTGCCAGCAGCTTACGGGGACAGGGGAATCTGGATACGCAGTATTTT
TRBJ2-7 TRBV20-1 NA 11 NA CSARGGDEQYF TGCAGTGCTAGAGGGGGCGACGAGCAGTACTTC
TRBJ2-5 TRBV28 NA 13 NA CASSERFVETQYF TGTGCCAGCTCGGAGAGGTTCGTAGAGACCCAGTACTTC
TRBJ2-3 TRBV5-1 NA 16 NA CASSFGGTGTTDTQYF TGCGCCAGCAGCTTCGGCGGGACTGGTACCACAGATACGCAGTATTTT
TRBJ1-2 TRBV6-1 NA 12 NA CASSWTDRGYTF TGTGCCAGCTCTTGGACGGACCGGGGCTACACCTTC
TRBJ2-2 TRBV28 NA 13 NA CASSLGRTGELFF TGTGCCAGCAGTTTAGGCAGGACCGGGGAGCTGTTTTTT
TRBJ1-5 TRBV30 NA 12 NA CAWGPLRGPQHF TGTGCCTGGGGCCCCCTGAGAGGGCCCCAGCATTTT
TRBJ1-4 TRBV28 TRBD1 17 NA CASTSPPGQGGEEKLFF TGTGCCAGCACCTCACCTCCGGGACAGGGGGGGGAAGAAAAACTGTTTTTT
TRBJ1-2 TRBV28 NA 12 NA CASSSSNYGYTF TGTGCCAGCAGTTCCAGTAACTATGGCTACACCTTC
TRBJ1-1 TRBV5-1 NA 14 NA CASSLGGGRGEAFF TGCGCCAGCAGCTTGGGAGGGGGTCGAGGTGAAGCTTTCTTT